This T cell receptor beta chain was documented in a study of blood T cells in healthy people across ages. General study findings and limits: Per million T cells, the diversity of TCR beta decreased roughly linearly as age advanced.

V gave up 1 base and J gave up 1 base, with 10 bases separating them. Germline values: CDR1 SGHTA, CDR2 FQGNSA. The CDR3 has 15 residues. Primed by a sample-barcoded 5' primer and a J-beta primer mix, a second PCR proceeded for about 7 to 11 cycles. Every single cDNA molecule received a tag from a template-switch adaptor with 12 random nucleotides. Every sample produced at least 2.5 million CDR3-containing paired-end reads. TCRdb reanalysed the 5' RACE reads using MiXCR and keeps one entry per CDR3 protein. This table holds about 640,000 distinct CDR3 sequences, roughly 30% found once. In terms of origin and age, donors were healthy Caucasian individuals from Russia aged roughly 6 to 95. Note on this clonotype: Its antigen is currently unknown.

The sample comprised blood. The source of this sequence is a woman of 80 years or more in good health. The J gene is TRBJ1-1, the V gene TRBV7-2, with a tentative D call TRBD1 (6 bases). CDR3 nucleotides: TGTGCCAGCAGCTTAGACAGGGCGGGGAACACTGAAGCTTTCTTT. This sequence encodes CASSLDRAGNTEAFF.